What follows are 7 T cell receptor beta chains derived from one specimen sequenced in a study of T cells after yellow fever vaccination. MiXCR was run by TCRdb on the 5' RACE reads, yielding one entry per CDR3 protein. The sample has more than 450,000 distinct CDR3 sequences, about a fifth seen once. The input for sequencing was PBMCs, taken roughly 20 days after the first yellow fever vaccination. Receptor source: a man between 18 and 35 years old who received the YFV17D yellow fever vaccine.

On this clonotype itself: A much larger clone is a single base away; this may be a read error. The CDR3 loop reads CTSSPQGIHADTQYF. The DNA of the CDR3 is TGTACCAGCAGCCCTCAGGGGATCCACGCAGATACGCAGTATTTT. The chain recombines TRBV9 with TRBJ2-3; possible D gene TRBD1, 6 bases. The CDR3 runs 15 residues. The germline V gene has CDR1 SGDLS and CDR2 YYNGEE.

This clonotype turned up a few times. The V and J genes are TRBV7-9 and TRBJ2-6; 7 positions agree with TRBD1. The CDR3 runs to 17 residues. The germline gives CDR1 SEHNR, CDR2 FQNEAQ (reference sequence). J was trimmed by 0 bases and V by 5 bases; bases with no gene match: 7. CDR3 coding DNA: TGTGCCAGCAGCCTTCCTTCAGGGGGCTCTGGGGCCAACGTCCTGACTTTC. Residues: CASSLPSGGSGANVLTF.

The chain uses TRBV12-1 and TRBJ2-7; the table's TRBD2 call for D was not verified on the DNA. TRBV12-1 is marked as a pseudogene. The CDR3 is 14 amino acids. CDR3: CASSFSGGRYEQYV. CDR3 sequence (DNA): TGTGCCAGCAGCTTTAGCGGGGGGAGGTACGAGCAGTACGTC.

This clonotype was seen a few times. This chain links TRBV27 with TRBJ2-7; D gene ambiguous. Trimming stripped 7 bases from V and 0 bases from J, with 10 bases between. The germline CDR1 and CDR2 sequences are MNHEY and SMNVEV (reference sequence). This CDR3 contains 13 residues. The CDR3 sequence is CASKDASSYEQYV. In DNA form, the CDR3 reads TGTGCCAGCAAGGACGCAAGCTCCTACGAGCAGTACGTC.

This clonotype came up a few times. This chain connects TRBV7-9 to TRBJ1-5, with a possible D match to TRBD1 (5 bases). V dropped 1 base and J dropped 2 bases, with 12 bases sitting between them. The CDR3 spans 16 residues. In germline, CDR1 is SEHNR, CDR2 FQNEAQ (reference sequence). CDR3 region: CASSLVGQGGNQPQHF. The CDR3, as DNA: TGTGCCAGCAGCTTAGTTGGGCAGGGCGGCAATCAGCCCCAGCATTTT. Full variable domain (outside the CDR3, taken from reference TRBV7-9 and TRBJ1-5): DTGVSQNPRHKITKRGQNVTFRCDPISEHNRLYWYRQTLGQGPEFLTYFQNEAQLEKSRLLSDRFSAERPKGSFSTLEIQRTEQGDSAMYLCASSLVGQGGNQPQHFGDGTRLSIL.

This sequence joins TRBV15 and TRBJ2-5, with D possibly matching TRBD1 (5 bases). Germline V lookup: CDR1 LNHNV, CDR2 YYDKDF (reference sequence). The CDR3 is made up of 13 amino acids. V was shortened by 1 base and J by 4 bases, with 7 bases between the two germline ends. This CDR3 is CATSRGRGETQYF. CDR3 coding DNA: TGTGCCACCAGCAGAGGAAGGGGAGAGACCCAGTACTTC. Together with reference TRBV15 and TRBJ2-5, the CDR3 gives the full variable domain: DAMVIQNPRYQVTQFGKPVTLSCSQTLNHNVMYWYQQKSSQAPKLLFHYYDKDFNNEADTPDNFQSRRPNTSFCFLDIRSPGLGDTAMYLCATSRGRGETQYFGPGTRLLVL.

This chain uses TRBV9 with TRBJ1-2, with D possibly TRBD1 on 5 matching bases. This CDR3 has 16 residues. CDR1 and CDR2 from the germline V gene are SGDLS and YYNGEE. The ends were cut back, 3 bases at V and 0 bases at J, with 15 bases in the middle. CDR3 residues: CASSAPLRGSNYGYTF. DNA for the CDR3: TGTGCCAGCAGCGCGCCATTAAGGGGTTCTAACTATGGCTACACCTTC. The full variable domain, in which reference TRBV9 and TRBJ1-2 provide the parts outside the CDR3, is DSGVTQTPKHLITATGQRVTLRCSPRSGDLSVYWYQQSLDQGLQFLIQYYNGEERAKGNILERFSAQQFPDLHSELNLSSLELGDSALYFCASSAPLRGSNYGYTFGSGTRLTVV.